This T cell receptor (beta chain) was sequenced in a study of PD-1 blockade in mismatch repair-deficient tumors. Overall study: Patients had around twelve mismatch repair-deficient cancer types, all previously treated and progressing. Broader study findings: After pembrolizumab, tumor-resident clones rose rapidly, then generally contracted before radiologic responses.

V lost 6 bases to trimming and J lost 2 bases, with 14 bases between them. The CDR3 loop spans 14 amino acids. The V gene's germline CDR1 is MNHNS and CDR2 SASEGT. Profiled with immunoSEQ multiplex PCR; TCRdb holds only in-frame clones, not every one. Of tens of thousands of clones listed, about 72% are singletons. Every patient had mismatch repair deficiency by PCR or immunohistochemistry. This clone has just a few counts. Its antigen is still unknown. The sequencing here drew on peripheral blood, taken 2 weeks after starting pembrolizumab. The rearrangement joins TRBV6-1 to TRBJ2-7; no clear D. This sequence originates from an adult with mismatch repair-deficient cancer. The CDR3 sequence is CASRGWPVTYEQYF. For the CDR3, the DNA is TGTGCCAGCAGAGGTTGGCCCGTCACCTACGAGCAGTACTTC.